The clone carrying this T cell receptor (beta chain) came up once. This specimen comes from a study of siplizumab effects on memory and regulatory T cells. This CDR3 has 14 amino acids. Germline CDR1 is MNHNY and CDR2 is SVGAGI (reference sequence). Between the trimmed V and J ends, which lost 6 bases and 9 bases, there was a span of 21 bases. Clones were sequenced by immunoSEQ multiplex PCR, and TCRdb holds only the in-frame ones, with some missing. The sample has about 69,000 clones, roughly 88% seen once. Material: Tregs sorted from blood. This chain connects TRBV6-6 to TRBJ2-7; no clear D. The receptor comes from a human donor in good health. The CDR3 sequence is CASSLDAVVRVQYF. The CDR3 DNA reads TGTGCCAGCAGCCTGGACGCCGTCGTGCGAGTGCAGTACTTC.